This is a list of T cell receptor beta chains from one sample in a study of blood T cell repertoires in COVID-19. Produced via immunoSEQ multiplex PCR; TCRdb's table is partial and in-frame only. The data contain roughly 170,000 clones, around 87% of them singletons. Specimen: peripheral blood. The receptor set was obtained from a woman aged 70-85 years with COVID-19, enrolled during active disease. Each CDR3 is given with its conserved first and last residue. D genes are given only for firm matches. A row's size may be missing; if present it is once, few, many or a size class.

clone size	D gene	V gene	J gene	CDR3 DNA	CDR3 protein
-	-	TRBV9	TRBJ1-3	TGTGCCAGCAGCCCCCGACAGAGCTCTGGAAACACCATATATTTT	CASSPRQSSGNTIYF
-	TRBD1	TRBV28	TRBJ2-1	TGTGCCAGCAGTTTTTCCGGGACAGGGGGAGAGACGCGGTTCTTC	CASSFSGTGGETRFF
-	-	TRBV7-9	TRBJ2-7	TGTGCCAGCAGCGCAAACAGCGGAACCTACGAGCAGTACTTC	CASSANSGTYEQYF
-	TRBD1	TRBV28	TRBJ1-3	TGTGCCAGCGGTGCCGTGGGACAGGGAGAGGTGAACACCATATATTTT	CASGAVGQGEVNTIYF
-	-	TRBV7-9	TRBJ1-1	TGTGCCAGCAGCCCGGGAGCTTTCTTT	CASSPGAFF
-	-	TRBV10-3	TRBJ1-3	TGTGCCATCAGTGCCTCCGGACAGATGGAAAACACCATATATTTT	CAISASGQMENTIYF
-	TRBD1	TRBV7-8	TRBJ2-7	TGTGCCAGCAGCTTAGGGACAGGAATCGACGAGCAGTACTTC	CASSLGTGIDEQYF
-	-	TRBV6-6	TRBJ1-1	TGTGCCAGCAGTACAAGACAGCCAGCTTTCTTT	CASSTRQPAFF
-	TRBD1	TRBV19	TRBJ1-5	TGTGCCAGTAGTAGATTAGGGACAGGGAGCAATCAGCCCCAGCATTTT	CASSRLGTGSNQPQHF
-	TRBD1	TRBV10-3	TRBJ2-7	TGTGCCATCAGCGGACTCCGGGACAGCTCCTACGAGCAGTACTTC	CAISGLRDSSYEQYF
-	-	TRBV5-1	TRBJ1-1	TGCGCCAGCAGCTCTCAGGGGAGTCTCACTGAAGCTTTCTTT	CASSSQGSLTEAFF
-	TRBD2	TRBV6-5	TRBJ2-7	TGTGCCAGCCAGACTAGCGGGAGTCTGTACGAGCAGTACTTC	CASQTSGSLYEQYF
-	TRBD2	TRBV5-1	TRBJ2-5	TGCGCCAGCAGTAACATAGCGGGGCGCGGGGAGACCCAGTACTTC	CASSNIAGRGETQYF
-	-	TRBV5-4	TRBJ1-2	TGTGCCAGCAGCTTGAGTGTGACGGGGAACTATGGCTACACCTTC	CASSLSVTGNYGYTF
-	TRBD1	TRBV27	TRBJ2-1	TGTGCCAGCAGTAGACAGGGGGCAGGGCCCTACAATGAGCAGTTCTTC	CASSRQGAGPYNEQFF
-	-	TRBV30	TRBJ2-7	TGTGCCTGGAGTGCCCAGTACGAGCAGTACTTC	CAWSAQYEQYF
-	-	TRBV7-8	TRBJ2-7	TGTGCCAGCAGCCCCGATAGAGGCCTTATCGAGCAGTACTTC	CASSPDRGLIEQYF
-	TRBD2	TRBV5-1	TRBJ2-7	TGCGCCAGCACCTTAACCCCGGGACTACAGTACGAGCAGTACTTC	CASTLTPGLQYEQYF
-	TRBD1	TRBV4-3	TRBJ1-2	TGCGCCAGCAGCCATGGACAGGGGAACCGCGGCTACACCTTC	CASSHGQGNRGYTF
once	-	TRBV6-2/TRBV6-3	TRBJ1-2	TGTGCCAGCAGTTACTCGTGGGGGGAATCCTATGGCTACACCTTC	CASSYSWGESYGYTF
-	-	TRBV5-1	TRBJ2-5	TGCGCCAGCAGCTTGGCGTCCAGCCCCCAGGGGACCCAGTACTTC	CASSLASSPQGTQYF
-	-	TRBV18	TRBJ2-7	TGTGCCAGCTCACCTCCCTTAGCGGACTCCTACGAGCAGTACTTC	CASSPPLADSYEQYF
once	-	TRBV28	TRBJ1-5	TGTGCCAGCAGTTTGGGGAGGTTTAGCAATCAGCCCCAGCATTTT	CASSLGRFSNQPQHF
-	-	TRBV5-1	TRBJ1-1	TGCGCCAGCAGCTTCGAGGGAAAAACTGAAGCTTTCTTT	CASSFEGKTEAFF
-	-	TRBV5-1	TRBJ2-5	TGCGCCAGCAGCCGGGGGGACAAAGTCCAAGAGACCCAGTACTTC	CASSRGDKVQETQYF
-	TRBD1	TRBV6-2/TRBV6-3	TRBJ2-1	TGTGCCAGCAGTTCGAGGACAGGGAAAATCGTTTACAATGAGCAGTTCTTC	CASSSRTGKIVYNEQFF
-	-	TRBV9	TRBJ1-1	TGTGCCAGCAGCGTAGGCCGAGACACTGAAGCTTTCTTT	CASSVGRDTEAFF
-	TRBD2	TRBV5-4	TRBJ2-7	TGTGCCAGCAGCTTGCCCGGACTAGCGGCCTACGAGCAGTACTTC	CASSLPGLAAYEQYF
-	TRBD2	TRBV7-2	TRBJ2-5	TGTGCCAGCAGCTTAGCCCTCCCTTTTTCCGGGACTAACCCCAATAGGGAGACCCAGTACTTC	CASSLALPFSGTNPNRETQYF
-	-	TRBV18	TRBJ1-1	TGTGCCAGCTCACCGGGACTCGAGAACACTGAAGCTTTCTTT	CASSPGLENTEAFF
-	TRBD2	TRBV5-1	TRBJ2-2	TGCGCCAGCAGCCTACCTACGGGGGGCACCGGGGAGCTGTTTTTT	CASSLPTGGTGELFF
few	TRBD1	TRBV24-1	TRBJ1-2	TGTGCCACCAGTGACCAGGACAGGCGCTATGGCTACACCTTC	CATSDQDRRYGYTF
-	-	TRBV29-1	TRBJ2-5	TGCAGCGCTAGCAAGGGGGAAGAGACCCAGTACTTC	CSASKGEETQYF
few	-	TRBV5-1	TRBJ1-5	TGCGCCAGCAGCTACGACGGGGGGCCTCTTCAGCCCCAGCATTTT	CASSYDGGPLQPQHF
-	-	TRBV27	TRBJ2-5	TGTGCCAGCAGTTTATCACCTCCCCAGGCTCTTAAGTACCAAGAGACCCAGTACTTC	CASSLSPPQALKYQETQYF
-	TRBD1	TRBV7-3	TRBJ1-1	TGTGCCAGCAGCTTAACCGGGACAGGACACTTCATGAACACTGAAGCTTTCTTT	CASSLTGTGHFMNTEAFF
-	TRBD1	TRBV5-5	TRBJ1-5	TGTGCCAGCAGCTTCACAGGGGATAGTCAGCCCCAGCATTTT	CASSFTGDSQPQHF
-	-	TRBV12-3/TRBV12-4	TRBJ1-1	TGTGCCAGCAGTAAATCCCCGGAGGCTTTCTTT	CASSKSPEAFF
-	TRBD2	TRBV27	TRBJ2-1	TGTGCCAGCAGTTCCAACTTAGGACTAGCGGGAGACAATGAGCAGTTCTTC	CASSSNLGLAGDNEQFF
-	TRBD1	TRBV28	TRBJ1-2	TGTGCCAGCAGCGATGCCGGACAGGGTAGTCATGGCTACACCTTC	CASSDAGQGSHGYTF
-	-	TRBV15	TRBJ1-4	TGTGCCACCAGCAGAGAGATCAGGGCAACTAATGAAAAACTGTTTTTT	CATSREIRATNEKLFF
-	-	TRBV11-1	TRBJ1-1	TGTGCCAGCAGCTCTATTCGTACTGAAGCTTTCTTT	CASSSIRTEAFF